This T cell receptor beta chain is from a study of cytomegalovirus exposure and HLA in healthy donors. This clone was seen a single time. PCR primers comprised 60 Vbeta and 13 Jbeta primers. Measured with immunoSEQ multiplex PCR; TCRdb has only the in-frame clones, and not every one. The sample comprises some 150,000 clones, about 75% of which are singletons, and 6% to 7% rests with the top ten. The length of the CDR3 is 16 residues. V was pared by 4 bases and J by 5 bases, with 7 bases of the junction left unmatched. Per the germline V gene, CDR1 is SGHRS and CDR2 is YFSETQ. The sample comprised PBMCs. This sequence was found in a man aged 35 to 55 in good health and CMV-seropositive. The genes are TRBV5-1 and TRBJ2-5; TRBD2 matches at 14 bases. The CDR3 loop is CASSDGTSGRGETQYF. Here the CDR3 DNA reads TGCGCCAGCAGCGACGGGACTAGCGGGAGAGGGGAGACCCAGTACTTC.